This T cell receptor beta chain originates from a study of blood T cell repertoires in COVID-19. The wider study: Sample material is recorded as cDNA or gDNA derived from T cells, B-cell-depleted T cells, or PBMCs.

Repertoires were generated with immunoSEQ multiplex PCR, while TCRdb's copy carries only in-frame clones and drops some. Of about 76,000 clones in the sample, around 83% were seen once. J lost 6 bases, V lost 5 bases, and 3 bases had no gene match. Germline V gives CDR1 SGHTA, CDR2 FQGNSA. CDR3 size: 13 residues. Sequenced input: peripheral blood. The chain has TRBV7-2 and TRBJ2-2; 7 bases map to TRBD2. The TCR comes from a human donor in a cohort sampled during active COVID-19. The DNA of the CDR3 is TGTGCCAGCAGCCAAACTAGCGCCGGGGAGCTGTTTTTT. This sequence encodes CASSQTSAGELFF.